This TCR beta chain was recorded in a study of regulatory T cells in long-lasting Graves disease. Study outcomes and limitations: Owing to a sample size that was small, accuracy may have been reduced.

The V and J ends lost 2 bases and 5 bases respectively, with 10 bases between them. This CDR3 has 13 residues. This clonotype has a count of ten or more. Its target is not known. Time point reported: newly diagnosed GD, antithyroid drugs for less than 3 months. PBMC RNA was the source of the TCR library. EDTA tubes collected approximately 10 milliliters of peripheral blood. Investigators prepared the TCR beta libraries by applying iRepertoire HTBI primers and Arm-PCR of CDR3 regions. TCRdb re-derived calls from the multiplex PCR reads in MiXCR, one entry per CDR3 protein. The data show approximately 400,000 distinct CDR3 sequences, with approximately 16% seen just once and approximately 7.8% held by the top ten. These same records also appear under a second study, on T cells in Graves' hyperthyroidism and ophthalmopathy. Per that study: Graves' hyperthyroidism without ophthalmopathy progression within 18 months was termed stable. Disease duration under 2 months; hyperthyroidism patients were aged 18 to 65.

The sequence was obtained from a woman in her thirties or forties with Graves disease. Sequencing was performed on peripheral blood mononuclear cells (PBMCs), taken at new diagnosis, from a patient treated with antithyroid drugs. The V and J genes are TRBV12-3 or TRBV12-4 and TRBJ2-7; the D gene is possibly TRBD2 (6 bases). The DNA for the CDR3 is TGTGCCAGCAGTTTATTGGGAGGTAACGAGCAGTACTTC. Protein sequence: CASSLLGGNEQYF.